This T cell receptor (beta chain) comes out of a study of OX40 agonist ivuxolimab in advanced cancers. Study-wide context: Of mixed ages from about 23 to 85 and averaging about 56 years, the group was over 80% male.

Peripheral blood came from all dose cohorts at three timepoints. The data were produced by immunoSEQ multiplex PCR, yet TCRdb's version contains in-frame clones alone and is incomplete. Of fewer than 40,000 clones in the sample, more than 60% were seen once. The CDR3 loop spans 15 amino acids. The ends were cut back, 0 bases at V and 2 bases at J, with 10 bases in the middle. CDR1 MDHEN and CDR2 SYDVKM come from the germline V gene. The input for sequencing was CD4+ or CD8+ T cells sorted from blood, taken in a trial of the OX40 agonist ivuxolimab. J is TRBJ2-5 and V is TRBV28; D is perhaps TRBD2 (5 bases). The clonotype comes from an adult with an advanced solid tumor such as melanoma, head and neck, liver or kidney cancer. The CDR3 is CASSLWGARQETQYF. As DNA, the CDR3 is TGTGCCAGCAGTTTATGGGGAGCGCGACAAGAGACCCAGTACTTC.